A single sample is the source of the 9 T cell receptor beta chains below, sequenced in a study of T cell clonotyping in hematopoietic cell transplantation. The assay was immunoSEQ multiplex PCR, and TCRdb's table has in-frame clones only and misses some. There are tens of thousands of clones in the sample; 88% occur only once, and about 2% lies in the top ten. Specimen: peripheral blood mononuclear cells. The source of these receptors is a woman in her thirties or forties in good health. Some clones in this sample may be carry-over from other donors' samples.

The chain recombines TRBV28 with TRBJ1-1; D is ambiguous. The length of the CDR3 is 12 residues. Trimming stripped 3 bases from V and 7 bases from J, with 9 bases between. Germline values: CDR1 MDHEN, CDR2 SYDVKM. The CDR3 sequence is CASSFWQSEAFF. The CDR3 nucleotides are TGTGCCAGCAGTTTTTGGCAGAGTGAAGCTTTCTTT.

The chain has TRBV10-3 and TRBJ2-1, with D tentatively TRBD2 (5 bases). This CDR3 comprises 15 residues. The germline V gene encodes CDR1 ENHRY and CDR2 SYGVKD. V was clipped by 0 bases and J by 6 bases, with 12 bases between them. This CDR3 is CAISESRSEGNEQFF. The CDR3, as DNA: TGTGCCATCAGTGAGTCTAGGAGCGAGGGCAATGAGCAGTTCTTC.

V and J are TRBV9 and TRBJ2-7; TRBD2 matches at 9 bases. CDR1 is SGDLS, CDR2 YYNGEE, per germline. V lost 4 bases and J lost 0; bases outside the gene matches: 5. This CDR3 region has 15 residues. This CDR3 is CASSPAAGGSYEQYF. CDR3 coding DNA: TGTGCCAGCAGCCCAGCAGCGGGGGGCTCCTACGAGCAGTACTTC.

The chain links TRBV19 to TRBJ1-5; maybe TRBD1 (6 bases). In germline, CDR1 is LNHDA, CDR2 SQIVND (reference sequence). CDR3 length equals 15 residues. V was cut by 7 bases and J by 4 bases, with 17 bases left in between. The CDR3 region is CASTSRDTENQPQHF. CDR3 nucleotides: TGTGCCAGTACCTCCCGGGACACCGAAAATCAGCCCCAGCATTTT.

V usage is TRBV4-1 and J usage is TRBJ1-1; a weak D match, TRBD1 (5 bases). V was clipped by 0 bases and J by 3 bases, with 11 bases between them. This CDR3 is 15 amino acids long. The germline V gene encodes CDR1 MGHRA and CDR2 YSYEKL. As DNA, the CDR3 is TGCGCCAGCAGCCAAGATACGGGGCTTGACACTGAAGCTTTCTTT. As protein: CASSQDTGLDTEAFF.

The genes are TRBV6-5 and TRBJ2-7; D is possibly TRBD1 or TRBD2 (5 bases each). Germline V gene lookup returns CDR1 MNHEY and CDR2 SVGAGI. V gave up 0 bases and J gave up 7 bases, with 16 bases separating them. CDR3 length: 15 amino acids. CDR3 sequence: CASSYSWQGVREQYF. CDR3 nucleotides: TGTGCCAGCAGTTACTCCTGGCAGGGAGTACGGGAGCAGTACTTC.

The chain carries TRBV30 and TRBJ2-5; 10 positions match TRBD2. Germline CDR1 GTSNPN, CDR2 SVGIG (reference sequence). The CDR3 covers 14 residues. The V gene end was trimmed by 3 bases and the J gene end by 4 bases; junction bases not matched to a gene: 5. The CDR3 DNA reads as TGTGCCTGGAGCGCTAGCGGGAGAGGAGAGACCCAGTACTTC. Protein sequence: CAWSASGRGETQYF.

This chain connects TRBV7-2 to TRBJ1-2; D may be TRBD1 (5 bases). Trimming removed 4 bases from V and 7 bases from J, with 16 bases in between. The germline V gene has CDR1 SGHTA and CDR2 FQGNSA. The CDR3 runs to 14 residues. CDR3: CASSSIPDGGGYTF. The CDR3 bases are TGTGCCAGCAGCTCCATCCCGGACGGGGGTGGCTACACCTTC.

This clone has only one observation. The chain recombines TRBV30 with TRBJ1-4, with 7 positions matching TRBD1. Trimming removed 1 base from V and 3 bases from J; junction bases left unmatched: 14. Germline lookup yields CDR1 GTSNPN and CDR2 SVGIG (reference sequence). The CDR3 loop spans 18 amino acids. The CDR3 nucleotides are TGTGCCTGGAGTGCAGGGACAGACGCCCACAGGGCTAATGAAAAACTGTTTTTT. This gives the protein CAWSAGTDAHRANEKLFF. Full variable domain (missing parts from reference TRBV30 and TRBJ1-4): SQTIHQWPATLVQPVGSPLSLECTVEGTSNPNLYWYRQAAGRGLQLLFYSVGIGQISSEVPQNLSASRPQDRQFILSSKKLLLSDSGFYLCAWSAGTDAHRANEKLFFGSGTQLSVL.